This T cell receptor (beta chain) was sequenced for a study of response to subunit inactivated influenza vaccine. Study-level findings and limits: The authors suggested that every seasonal influenza vaccination recruits few new T cells.

V gave up 0 bases and J gave up 3 bases, with 14 bases separating them. Germline V gene lookup returns CDR1 SEHNR and CDR2 FQNEAQ (reference sequence). The CDR3 loop spans 16 amino acids. TCRdb reanalysed the RT-PCR reads using MiXCR and keeps one entry per CDR3 protein. The repertoire holds hundreds of thousands of distinct CDR3 sequences, with just over 20% as singletons. Points on this clonotype: Its antigen remains unidentified.

Source: PBMCs from blood, taken approximately 20 months after vaccination. The source of this sequence is a man between 50 and 69 years old who received an inactivated influenza vaccine. This sequence joins TRBV7-9 and TRBJ1-1; the D is unclear. The CDR3 spells CASSLATRGLDTEAFF. The CDR3 DNA reads as TGTGCCAGCAGCTTAGCGACTAGAGGTTTGGACACTGAAGCTTTCTTT. The full variable domain, its missing parts supplied by reference TRBV7-9 and TRBJ1-1, is DTGVSQNPRHKITKRGQNVTFRCDPISEHNRLYWYRQTLGQGPEFLTYFQNEAQLEKSRLLSDRFSAERPKGSFSTLEIQRTEQGDSAMYLCASSLATRGLDTEAFFGQGTRLTVV.